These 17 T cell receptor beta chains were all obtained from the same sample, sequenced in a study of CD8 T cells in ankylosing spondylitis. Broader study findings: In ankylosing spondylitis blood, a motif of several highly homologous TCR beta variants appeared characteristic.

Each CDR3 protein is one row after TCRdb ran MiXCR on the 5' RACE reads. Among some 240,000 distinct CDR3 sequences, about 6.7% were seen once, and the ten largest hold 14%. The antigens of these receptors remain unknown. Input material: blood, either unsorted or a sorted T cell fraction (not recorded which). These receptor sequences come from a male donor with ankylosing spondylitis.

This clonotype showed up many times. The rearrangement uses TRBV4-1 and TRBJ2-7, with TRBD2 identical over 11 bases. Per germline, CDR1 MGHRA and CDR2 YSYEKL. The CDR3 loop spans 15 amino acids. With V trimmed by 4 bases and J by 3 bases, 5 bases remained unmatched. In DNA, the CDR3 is TGCGCCAGCAGCCTCGGGACTAGCGGAATCTACGAGCAGTACTTC. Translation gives CASSLGTSGIYEQYF.

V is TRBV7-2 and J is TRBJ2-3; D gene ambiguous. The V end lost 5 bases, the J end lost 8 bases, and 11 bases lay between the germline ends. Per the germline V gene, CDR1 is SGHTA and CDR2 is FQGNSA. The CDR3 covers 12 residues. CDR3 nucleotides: TGTGCCAGCAGCCCTATATTTCCTACGCAGTATTTT. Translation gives CASSPIFPTQYF.

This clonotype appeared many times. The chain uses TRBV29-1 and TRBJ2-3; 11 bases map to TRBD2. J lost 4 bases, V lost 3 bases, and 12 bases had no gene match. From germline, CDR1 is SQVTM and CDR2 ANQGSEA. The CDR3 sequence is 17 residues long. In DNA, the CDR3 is TGCAGCGTTGAGGGGACCACTAGCGGGAGAGTTTCAGATACGCAGTATTTT. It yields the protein CSVEGTTSGRVSDTQYF.

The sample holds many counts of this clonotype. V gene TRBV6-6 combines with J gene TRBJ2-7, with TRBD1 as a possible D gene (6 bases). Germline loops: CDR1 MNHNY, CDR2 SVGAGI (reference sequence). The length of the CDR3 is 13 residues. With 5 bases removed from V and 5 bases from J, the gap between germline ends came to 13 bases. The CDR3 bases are TGTGCCAGCAGTCGGGACAATCGTGACGAGCAGTACTTC. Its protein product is CASSRDNRDEQYF.

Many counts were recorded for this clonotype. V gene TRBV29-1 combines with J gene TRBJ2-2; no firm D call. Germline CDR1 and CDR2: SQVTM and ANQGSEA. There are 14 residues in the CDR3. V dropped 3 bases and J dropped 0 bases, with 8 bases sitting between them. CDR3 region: CSVDLIANTGELFF. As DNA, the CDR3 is TGCAGCGTTGATCTTATTGCGAACACCGGGGAGCTGTTTTTT.

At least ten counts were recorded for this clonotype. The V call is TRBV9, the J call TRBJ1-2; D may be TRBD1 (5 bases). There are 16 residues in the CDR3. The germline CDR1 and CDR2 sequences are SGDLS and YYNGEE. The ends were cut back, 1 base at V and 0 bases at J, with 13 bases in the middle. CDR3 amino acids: CASSVLTAPSNYGYTF. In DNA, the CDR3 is TGTGCCAGCAGCGTATTGACAGCCCCCTCTAACTATGGCTACACCTTC.

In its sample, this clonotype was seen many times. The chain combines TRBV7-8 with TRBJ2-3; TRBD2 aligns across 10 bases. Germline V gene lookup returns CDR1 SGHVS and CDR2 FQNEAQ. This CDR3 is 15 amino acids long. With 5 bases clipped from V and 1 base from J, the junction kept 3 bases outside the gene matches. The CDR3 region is CASSRGLAGTDTQYF. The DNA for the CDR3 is TGTGCCAGCAGCAGAGGACTAGCGGGCACAGATACGCAGTATTTT.

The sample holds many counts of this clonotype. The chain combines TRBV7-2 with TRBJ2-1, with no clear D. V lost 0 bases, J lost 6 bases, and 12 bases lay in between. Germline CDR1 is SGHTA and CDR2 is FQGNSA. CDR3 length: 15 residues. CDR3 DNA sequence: TGTGCCAGCAGCTTAGCGAGGCCAACTCTCAATGAGCAGTTCTTC. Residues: CASSLARPTLNEQFF. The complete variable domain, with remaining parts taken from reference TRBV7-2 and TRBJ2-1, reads GAGVSQSPSNKVTEKGKDVELRCDPISGHTALYWYRQSLGQGLEFLIYFQGNSAPDKSGLPSDRFSAERTGGSVSTLTIQRTQQEDSAVYLCASSLARPTLNEQFFGPGTRLTVL.

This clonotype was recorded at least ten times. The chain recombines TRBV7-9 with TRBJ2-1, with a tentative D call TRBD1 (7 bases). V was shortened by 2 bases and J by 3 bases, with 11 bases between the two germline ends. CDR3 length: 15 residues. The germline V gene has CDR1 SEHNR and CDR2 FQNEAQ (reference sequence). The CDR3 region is CASSLYRGGYNEQFF. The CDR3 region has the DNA TGTGCCAGCAGCTTATACAGGGGAGGCTACAATGAGCAGTTCTTC.

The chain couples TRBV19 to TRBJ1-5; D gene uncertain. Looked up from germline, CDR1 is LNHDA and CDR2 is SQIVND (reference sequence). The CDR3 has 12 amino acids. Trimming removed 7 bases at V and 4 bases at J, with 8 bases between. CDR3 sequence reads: CASMDFNQPQHF. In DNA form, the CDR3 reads TGTGCCAGTATGGACTTTAATCAGCCCCAGCATTTT.

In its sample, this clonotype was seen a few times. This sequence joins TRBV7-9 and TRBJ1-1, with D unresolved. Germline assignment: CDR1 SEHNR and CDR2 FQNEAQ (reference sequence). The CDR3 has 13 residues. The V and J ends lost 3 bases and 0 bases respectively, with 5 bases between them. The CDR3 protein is CASSFDLNTEAFF. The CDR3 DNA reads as TGTGCCAGCAGCTTCGATTTGAACACTGAAGCTTTCTTT.

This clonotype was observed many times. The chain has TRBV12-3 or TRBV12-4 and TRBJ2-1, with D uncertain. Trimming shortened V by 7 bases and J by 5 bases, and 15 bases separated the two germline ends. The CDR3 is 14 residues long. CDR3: CASNPNVGDNEQFF. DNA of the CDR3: TGTGCCAGCAACCCAAATGTTGGGGACAATGAGCAGTTCTTC.

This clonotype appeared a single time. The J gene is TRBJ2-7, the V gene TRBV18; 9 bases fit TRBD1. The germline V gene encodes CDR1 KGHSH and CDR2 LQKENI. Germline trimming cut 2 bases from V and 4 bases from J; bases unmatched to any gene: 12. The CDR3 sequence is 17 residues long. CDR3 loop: CASSPGTGLTLGYEQYF. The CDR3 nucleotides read TGTGCCAGCTCACCAGGGACAGGGCTGACCCTTGGGTACGAGCAGTACTTC.

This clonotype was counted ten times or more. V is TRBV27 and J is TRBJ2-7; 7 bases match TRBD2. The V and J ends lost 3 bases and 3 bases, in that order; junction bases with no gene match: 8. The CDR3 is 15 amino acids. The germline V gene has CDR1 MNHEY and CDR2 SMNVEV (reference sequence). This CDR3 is CASSFVAGVIYEQYF. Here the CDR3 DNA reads TGTGCCAGCAGTTTTGTGGCGGGAGTAATCTACGAGCAGTACTTC.

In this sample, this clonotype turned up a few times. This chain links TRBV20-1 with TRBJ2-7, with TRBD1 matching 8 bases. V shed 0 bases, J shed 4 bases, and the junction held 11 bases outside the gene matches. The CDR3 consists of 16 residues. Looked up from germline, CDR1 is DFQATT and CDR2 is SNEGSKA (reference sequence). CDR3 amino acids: CSARDLYTGGGYEQYF. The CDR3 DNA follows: TGCAGTGCTAGAGATCTGTATACAGGGGGTGGATACGAGCAGTACTTC.

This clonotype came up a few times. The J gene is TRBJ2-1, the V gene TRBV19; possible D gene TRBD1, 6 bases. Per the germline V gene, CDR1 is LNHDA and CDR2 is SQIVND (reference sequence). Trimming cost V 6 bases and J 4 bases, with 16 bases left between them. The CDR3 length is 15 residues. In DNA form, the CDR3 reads TGTGCCAGTAGCCCAGGGGAAAGGGTTTACAATGAGCAGTTCTTC. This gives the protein CASSPGERVYNEQFF.

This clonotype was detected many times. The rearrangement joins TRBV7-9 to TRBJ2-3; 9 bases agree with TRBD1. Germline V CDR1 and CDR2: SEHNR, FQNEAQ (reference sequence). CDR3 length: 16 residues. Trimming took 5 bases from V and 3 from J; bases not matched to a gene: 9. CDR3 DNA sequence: TGTGCCAGCAGCCTTCCGGACAGGGGCGGGACAGATACGCAGTATTTT. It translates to CASSLPDRGGTDTQYF.